A single sample gave rise to the 20 T cell receptor beta chains below, sequenced in a study of shared clonotypes between healthy human individuals. Here immunoSEQ multiplex PCR was the method, and the copy in TCRdb shows in-frame clones only, minus some. The data show 2 million or so clones, with 90% to 95% seen just once and about 0.13% held by the top ten. Sequencing was carried out using naive CD4+ T cells sorted from blood. Sample subset: CD45RA+ positively selected. The receptors were gathered from a young man in good health.

The CDR3 DNA sequence: TGCGCCAGCAGCTTCGTGTCAGGGGCAGGGGATACGCAGTATTTT. It yields the protein CASSFVSGAGDTQYF. The chain employs TRBV5-1 and TRBJ2-3; perhaps TRBD1 as D (6 bases). Germline CDR1 is SGHRS and CDR2 is YFSETQ. This CDR3 is 15 amino acids long. Trimming took off 2 bases at V and 6 bases at J, with 16 bases between the two ends.

This clone was seen only once. V usage is TRBV28 and J usage is TRBJ1-1; no clear D gene. The CDR3 runs 15 residues. CDR1 is MDHEN and CDR2 is SYDVKM in the germline V gene. V was trimmed by 1 base and J by 1 base, leaving 10 bases between them. The chain's CDR3 is CASSLSLPGNTEAFF. The CDR3 coding sequence is TGTGCCAGCAGTTTATCCCTTCCAGGGAACACTGAAGCTTTCTTT.

This chain connects TRBV11-3 to TRBJ2-3; TRBD1 aligns across 7 bases. J was trimmed by 2 bases and V by 1 base; bases with no gene match: 3. In germline, CDR1 is SGHNT, CDR2 YENEEA. The CDR3 length is 15 residues. DNA for the CDR3: TGTGCCAGCAGCTTAGGAGGACAGGTCACAGATACGCAGTATTTT. It translates to CASSLGGQVTDTQYF.

This clone was detected only once. The sample contains more than one DNA sequence encoding this CDR3. The rearrangement uses TRBV7-2 and TRBJ2-2; D is unresolved. This CDR3 is built from 15 residues. The V end lost 1 base, the J end lost 0 bases, and 6 bases lay between the germline ends. Per the germline V gene, CDR1 is SGHTA and CDR2 is FQGNSA. The CDR3 DNA sequence: TGTGCCAGCAGCTTAGTCGGGCCGAACACCGGGGAGCTGTTTTTT. Residues: CASSLVGPNTGELFF.

CDR3 region: CASSFKTGYEQYF. In nucleotides, the CDR3 is TGTGCCAGCAGTTTCAAGACAGGGTACGAGCAGTACTTC. The chain uses TRBV27 and TRBJ2-7, with 7 bases lining up with TRBD1. The germline V gene has CDR1 MNHEY and CDR2 SMNVEV (reference sequence). The CDR3 contains 13 residues. V shed 3 bases, J shed 4 bases, and the junction held 3 bases outside the gene matches.

The V and J genes are TRBV18 and TRBJ2-3; 15 bases fit TRBD2. This CDR3 has 18 amino acids. V lost 6 bases and J lost 0; bases outside the gene matches: 7. Germline assignment: CDR1 KGHSH and CDR2 LQKENI. The CDR3 loop reads CASSPGLAGGSSTDTQYF. The CDR3 DNA reads TGTGCCAGCTCGCCGGGACTAGCGGGAGGTTCGAGCACAGATACGCAGTATTTT.

V usage is TRBV5-1 and J usage is TRBJ2-7; D is possibly TRBD2 (5 bases). The CDR3 is made up of 15 amino acids. Germline loops: CDR1 SGHRS, CDR2 YFSETQ. The V end lost 0 bases, the J end lost 2 bases, and 12 bases lay between the germline ends. The CDR3 DNA reads as TGCGCCAGCAGCTTGGGCGCGGGTCCGACCTACGAGCAGTACTTC. This codes for CASSLGAGPTYEQYF.

The chain has TRBV7-2 and TRBJ2-1; a weak D match, TRBD2 (6 bases). V lost 0 bases and J lost 7, with 10 bases in between. Germline loops: CDR1 SGHTA, CDR2 FQGNSA. The CDR3 covers 14 residues. The CDR3 sequence is CASSLADSGNEQFF. In DNA, the CDR3 is TGTGCCAGCAGCTTAGCCGACAGCGGGAATGAGCAGTTCTTC. The complete variable domain, with remaining parts taken from reference TRBV7-2 and TRBJ2-1, reads GAGVSQSPSNKVTEKGKDVELRCDPISGHTALYWYRQSLGQGLEFLIYFQGNSAPDKSGLPSDRFSAERTGGSVSTLTIQRTQQEDSAVYLCASSLADSGNEQFFGPGTRLTVL.

On this clone: Other DNA variants within this sample encode the same CDR3. CDR3 protein: CAISPGETQYF. CDR3 in DNA: TGTGCCATCAGTCCAGGAGAGACCCAGTACTTC. The chain employs TRBV10-3 and TRBJ2-5; D is ambiguous. The CDR3 covers 11 residues. Germline-derived CDR1 and CDR2 are ENHRY and SYGVKD. V was shortened by 5 bases and J by 4 bases, with 5 bases between the two germline ends.

Only one count was recorded for this clone. The V call is TRBV5-8, the J call TRBJ1-1; possibly TRBD1 for D (6 bases). Looked up from germline, CDR1 is SGHTS and CDR2 is YDEGEE. This CDR3 comprises 12 residues. V was cut by 1 base and J by 6 bases, with 7 bases left in between. CDR3 loop: CASSLHRAEAFF. CDR3 in DNA: TGTGCCAGCAGCTTGCACAGGGCTGAAGCTTTCTTT.

This chain joins TRBV6-5 and TRBJ2-2; no definite D call. Germline assignment: CDR1 MNHEY and CDR2 SVGAGI. The CDR3 loop spans 16 amino acids. The germline V and J ends were trimmed by 0 bases and 1 base, with 9 bases remaining between them. The CDR3 here is CASSYSWQLNTGELFF. CDR3 nucleotide sequence: TGTGCCAGCAGTTACTCGTGGCAGCTGAACACCGGGGAGCTGTTTTTT.

The chain joins TRBV30 to TRBJ2-7; TRBD1 agrees at 9 bases. Germline loops: CDR1 GTSNPN, CDR2 SVGIG (reference sequence). The CDR3 has 14 residues. V dropped 8 bases and J dropped 0; count of bases not matched to a gene: 8. The DNA for the CDR3 is TGTGCCGGCTACCGGACAGGGGCCTCCTACGAGCAGTACTTC. Protein sequence: CAGYRTGASYEQYF.

The chain combines TRBV13 with TRBJ2-7, with D tentatively TRBD1 or TRBD2 (5 bases each). Germline CDR1 is PRHDT and CDR2 is FYEKMQ (reference sequence). The CDR3 runs 14 residues. V was clipped by 1 base and J by 3 bases, with 10 bases between them. The CDR3 nucleotides read TGTGCCAGCAGCTTAGCGGGGACCTTCTACGAGCAGTACTTC. It encodes CASSLAGTFYEQYF.

In regard to this clone: The same CDR3 can be traced to other DNA sequences in this sample. The chain employs TRBV28 and TRBJ1-6; D possibly corresponds to TRBD1 (6 bases). Germline CDR1 reads MDHEN; CDR2 reads SYDVKM. The CDR3 runs 16 residues. Trimming removed 2 bases from V and 0 bases from J, with 8 bases in between. The DNA of the CDR3 is TGTGCCAGCAGTTTAGGGGGCAGCTCCTATAATTCACCCCTCCACTTT. Protein product: CASSLGGSSYNSPLHF.

The chain uses TRBV9 and TRBJ1-4; 8 nucleotides match TRBD1. V shed 3 bases and J 7 bases; nucleotides not matched to a gene: 5. The germline gives CDR1 SGDLS, CDR2 YYNGEE. This CDR3 region has 14 residues. The chain's CDR3 is CASSAGGASEKLFF. As DNA, the CDR3 is TGTGCCAGCAGCGCAGGGGGCGCCTCTGAAAAACTGTTTTTT.

The chain carries TRBV30 and TRBJ1-3; maybe TRBD1 (5 bases). Trimming cost V 3 bases and J 0 bases, with 15 bases left between them. Germline CDR1 GTSNPN, CDR2 SVGIG (reference sequence). CDR3 size: 16 residues. CDR3 region: CAWRGVRGSSGNTIYF. CDR3 DNA: TGTGCCTGGAGAGGGGTTCGGGGGTCCTCTGGAAACACCATATATTTT.

The J gene is TRBJ1-5, the V gene TRBV7-2; D is unclear. Germline V lookup: CDR1 SGHTA, CDR2 FQGNSA. The germline V and J ends were trimmed by 4 bases and 7 bases, with 14 bases remaining between them. The CDR3 covers 14 residues. The CDR3 DNA reads as TGTGCCAGCAGCTCTGTAGGGCAAGGGCAGCCCCAGCATTTT. This codes for CASSSVGQGQPQHF. Using reference TRBV7-2 and TRBJ1-5 for the parts outside the CDR3, the full variable domain is GAGVSQSPSNKVTEKGKDVELRCDPISGHTALYWYRQSLGQGLEFLIYFQGNSAPDKSGLPSDRFSAERTGGSVSTLTIQRTQQEDSAVYLCASSSVGQGQPQHFGDGTRLSIL.

The chain joins TRBV5-1 to TRBJ1-4; D unresolved. The length of the CDR3 is 13 residues. V was pared by 0 bases and J by 16 bases, with 16 bases between. CDR1 and CDR2 (germline): SGHRS, YFSETQ. The CDR3 here is CASSLDSYTERFF. The DNA of the CDR3 is TGCGCCAGCAGCTTGGATTCCTATACCGAACGGTTTTTT.

The chain has TRBV6-9 and TRBJ1-4; maybe TRBD1 (6 bases). The germline gives CDR1 MNHGY, CDR2 SVAAGI. The V gene lost 8 bases and the J gene lost 8 bases, with 18 bases spanning the gap. The CDR3 extends over 14 amino acids. The CDR3 sequence: CASHRRGAQEKLFF. DNA for the CDR3: TGTGCCAGCCACCGGCGGGGGGCACAGGAAAAACTGTTTTTT.

This chain connects TRBV5-1 to TRBJ2-5, with 8 bases aligning to TRBD2. CDR1 and CDR2 from the germline V gene are SGHRS and YFSETQ. The CDR3 is 16 amino acids. Trimming removed 0 bases from V and 3 bases from J; junction bases left unmatched: 7. The chain's CDR3 is CASSLGPAGEEETQYF. CDR3 DNA: TGCGCCAGCAGCTTGGGCCCAGCGGGAGAAGAAGAGACCCAGTACTTC.